These 2 T cell receptor beta chains were all obtained from the same sample, sequenced in a study of T-cell memory formation after mild COVID-19. TCRdb reanalysed the 5' RACE reads using MiXCR and keeps one entry per CDR3 protein. The table has about 250,000 distinct CDR3 sequences, 16% seen once. The sample comprised PBMCs or a T cell subset sorted from them (not recorded which). These receptors were taken from a man aged 18 to 29 who had mild COVID-19 (a few samples of this study predate the infection). Cell type and time point are not known.

This chain connects TRBV6-2 or TRBV6-3 to TRBJ2-1; no reliable D call. Germline loops: CDR1 MNHEY, CDR2 SVGEGT. The CDR3 loop spans 12 amino acids. V was clipped by 5 bases and J by 5 bases, with 7 bases between them. CDR3 amino acids: CASSERDNEQFF. The CDR3 nucleotides are TGTGCCAGCAGTGAAAGGGACAATGAGCAGTTCTTC.

This clonotype was seen only a few times. The V and J genes are TRBV7-9 and TRBJ1-2; D is undetermined. The CDR3 is made up of 13 amino acids. V was cut by 4 bases and J by 4 bases, with 10 bases left in between. Germline lookup yields CDR1 SEHNR and CDR2 FQNEAQ (reference sequence). The CDR3 is CASSSDGSYGYTF. For the CDR3, the DNA is TGTGCCAGCAGCTCCGACGGGAGCTATGGCTACACCTTC. Filled out from reference TRBV7-9 and TRBJ1-2, the complete variable domain reads DTGVSQNPRHKITKRGQNVTFRCDPISEHNRLYWYRQTLGQGPEFLTYFQNEAQLEKSRLLSDRFSAERPKGSFSTLEIQRTEQGDSAMYLCASSSDGSYGYTFGSGTRLTVV.